The 27 T cell receptor beta chains below were found in one sample sequenced in a study of graft-versus-host responses after intestinal transplantation. The table came from immunoSEQ multiplex PCR; TCRdb's copy has only in-frame clones and leaves some out. Among around 5,000 clones listed, 69% were seen once. From the graft tissue, intraepithelial and lamina propria lymphocytes were released through processing. The sample was ileum tissue, taken about 300 days after intestinal transplant. The receptor set was obtained from a human patient who received an intestinal transplant, so some T cells may come from the graft donor.

A remark on this clone: Germline and junction disagree at one end, which may indicate a read error. This chain connects TRBV7-7 to TRBJ2-7; D is possibly TRBD1 or TRBD2 (7 bases each). Germline V gives CDR1 SSHAT, CDR2 FNYEAQ (reference sequence). The CDR3 spans 14 residues. In nucleotides, the CDR3 is TGTGCTAGCAGTCCTTGGGAGGGGGCGGTCGAGCAGTACTTC. Its protein is CASSPWEGAVEQYF.

The V and J genes are TRBV7-8 and TRBJ2-3; the D gene is possibly TRBD2 (6 bases). V dropped 1 base and J dropped 6 bases, with 14 bases sitting between them. Germline values: CDR1 SGHVS, CDR2 FQNEAQ. The CDR3 runs to 15 residues. CDR3 sequence reads: CASSLGGSAGDTQYF. CDR3 sequence (DNA): TGTGCCAGCAGCTTAGGGGGCTCTGCGGGGGATACGCAGTATTTT.

J is TRBJ2-1 and V is TRBV5-5; D tentatively fits TRBD1 or TRBD2 (5 bases each). Germline-derived CDR1 and CDR2 are SGHKS and YYEKEE (reference sequence). Between the trimmed V and J ends, which lost 4 bases and 0 bases, there was a span of 14 bases. CDR3 size: 16 residues. The CDR3: CASSPSGRFSYNEQFF. The CDR3 DNA reads TGTGCCAGCAGCCCCTCAGGGAGATTCTCCTACAATGAGCAGTTCTTC.

The chain has TRBV5-6 and TRBJ2-2; unclear D gene. The germline gives CDR1 SGHDT, CDR2 YYEEEE. The CDR3 is 16 amino acids. Trimming left V 0 bases short and J 5 bases short, with 14 bases between. Here the CDR3 DNA reads TGTGCCAGCAGCTTGGCGAATCTCCAGGCGACCGGGGAGCTGTTTTTT. Protein: CASSLANLQATGELFF.

The chain links TRBV7-2 to TRBJ1-1; D unclear. Germline CDR1 is SGHTA and CDR2 is FQGNSA. Trimming shortened V by 1 base and J by 0 bases, and 6 bases separated the two germline ends. This CDR3 is built from 14 residues. The CDR3 loop is CASSLDPMNTEAFF. As DNA, the CDR3 is TGTGCCAGCAGCTTAGACCCTATGAACACTGAAGCTTTCTTT.

V gene TRBV5-4 combines with J gene TRBJ2-7, with D perhaps matching TRBD1 or TRBD2 (6 bases each). V lost 0 bases, J lost 1 base, and 14 bases lay in between. Germline V CDR1 and CDR2: SGHNT, YYREEE (reference sequence). The CDR3 has 16 residues. The CDR3 DNA reads as TGTGCCAGCAGCTTGGCGGGGGCCCTCACTTCCTACGAGCAGTACTTC. Translating it yields CASSLAGALTSYEQYF.

This clone has a single count. V usage is TRBV5-1 and J usage is TRBJ2-4; D not resolved. V was trimmed by 4 bases and J by 0 bases, leaving 11 bases between them. Germline V gene lookup returns CDR1 SGHRS and CDR2 YFSETQ. This CDR3 has 15 amino acids. The DNA for the CDR3 is TGCGCCAGCAGCGAGCGAGCTACAGCCAAAAACATTCAGTACTTC. Its translation is CASSERATAKNIQYF.

The chain joins TRBV6-5 to TRBJ2-1; unclear D gene. The V gene's germline CDR1 is MNHEY and CDR2 SVGAGI. The CDR3 totals 14 residues. The V gene lost 2 bases and the J gene lost 2 bases, with 7 bases spanning the gap. In DNA form, the CDR3 reads TGTGCCAGCAGTTACGAGGCCCCCTACAATGAGCAGTTCTTC. It translates to CASSYEAPYNEQFF.

This clone was seen a handful of times. This chain links TRBV4-1 with TRBJ2-6, with no clear D. With 0 bases removed from V and 3 bases from J, the gap between germline ends came to 15 bases. CDR1 is MGHRA, CDR2 YSYEKL, per germline. This CDR3 has 18 amino acids. The CDR3 loop reads CASSQEGPGVVGANVLTF. CDR3 nucleotides: TGCGCCAGCAGCCAAGAAGGGCCAGGTGTGGTTGGGGCCAACGTCCTGACTTTC.

The V and J genes are TRBV25-1 and TRBJ2-1; 10 bases agree with TRBD1. The V gene end was trimmed by 3 bases and the J gene end by 6 bases; junction bases not matched to a gene: 2. Per germline, CDR1 MGHDK and CDR2 SYGVNS. This CDR3 is built from 14 residues. The CDR3 DNA is TGTGCCAGCAGTGAGGACAGGGGGGTCAATGAGCAGTTCTTC. This gives the protein CASSEDRGVNEQFF.

The chain recombines TRBV7-3 with TRBJ2-5, with 8 nucleotides matching TRBD2. The V and J ends lost 0 bases and 1 base, in that order; junction bases with no gene match: 1. Germline V lookup: CDR1 SGHTA, CDR2 FQGTGA. The CDR3 has 15 amino acids. In DNA, the CDR3 is TGTGCCAGCAGCTTAACTAGCGGGACCCAAGAGACCCAGTACTTC. Amino acid sequence: CASSLTSGTQETQYF.

A single count supports this clone. The V gene is TRBV5-6, the J gene TRBJ2-7, with TRBD2 identical over 12 bases. The germline gives CDR1 SGHDT, CDR2 YYEEEE. The CDR3 loop spans 16 amino acids. With 0 bases clipped from V and 3 bases from J, the junction kept 4 bases outside the gene matches. The CDR3 sequence: CASSLGLAGEIYEQYF. The CDR3 DNA sequence: TGTGCCAGCAGCTTGGGACTAGCGGGAGAAATCTACGAGCAGTACTTC.

This clone has just a few counts. The junction differs from germline at one of its ends, possibly a read error. The V call is TRBV6-4, the J call TRBJ2-1, with 11 bases fitting TRBD1. The CDR3 covers 13 residues. Germline V CDR1 and CDR2: MRHNA, SNTAGT. The CDR3 loop reads CASSDGTGGSRLF. Written as DNA, the CDR3 is TGTGCCAGCAGTGACGGGACAGGGGGATCTAGACTCTTC.

This chain connects TRBV5-1 to TRBJ2-1, with a possible D match to TRBD2 (6 bases). Trimming shortened V by 3 bases and J by 7 bases, and 20 bases separated the two germline ends. This CDR3 is built from 16 residues. Germline V lookup: CDR1 SGHRS, CDR2 YFSETQ. Written as DNA, the CDR3 is TGCGCCAGCAGCTGGGCGGTGGCGGGGAGGCCGAATGAGCAGTTCTTC. Translated, it gives CASSWAVAGRPNEQFF.

In its sample, this clone was seen a few times. The chain carries TRBV19 and TRBJ1-2, with a possible D match to TRBD1 (5 bases). Per germline, CDR1 LNHDA and CDR2 SQIVND (reference sequence). The CDR3 length is 12 residues. V was trimmed by 4 bases and J by 10 bases, leaving 13 bases between them. The chain's CDR3 is CASSTGLMAYTF. DNA for the CDR3: TGTGCCAGTAGTACAGGGCTCATGGCCTACACCTTC.

The chain is built from TRBV5-4 and TRBJ2-2, with D tentatively TRBD2 (6 bases). There are 14 residues in the CDR3. Per the germline V gene, CDR1 is SGHNT and CDR2 is YYREEE (reference sequence). V was clipped by 4 bases and J by 3 bases, with 10 bases between them. Here the CDR3 DNA reads TGTGCCAGCAGCCGCGGGGCCGACACCGGGGAGCTGTTTTTT. It is translated as CASSRGADTGELFF.

The chain's CDR3 is CASSPTIAVQPYEQYF. The CDR3 DNA is TGTGCCAGCAGTCCAACGATAGCAGTCCAACCCTACGAGCAGTACTTC. The chain links TRBV27 to TRBJ2-5; D unclear. Near its end, the DNA agrees better with TRBJ2-7, so the J call may be wrong. Germline CDR1 is MNHEY and CDR2 is SMNVEV (reference sequence). There are 16 residues in the CDR3.

The J gene is TRBJ2-3, the V gene TRBV27; 12 bases match TRBD2. Germline CDR1 MNHEY, CDR2 SMNVEV (reference sequence). V gave up 8 bases and J gave up 2 bases; unmatched junction bases: 11. This CDR3 has 17 amino acids. The CDR3 coding sequence is TGTGCCAGCGGATGGAGACTAGCGGGAGCCAACACAGATACGCAGTATTTT. Translated: CASGWRLAGANTDTQYF.

The chain combines TRBV11-2 with TRBJ2-4, with TRBD1 as a possible D gene (5 bases). Per germline, CDR1 SGHAT and CDR2 FQNNGV. The CDR3 loop spans 16 amino acids. V was cut by 5 bases and J by 1 base, with 15 bases left in between. CDR3 coding DNA: TGTGCCAGCAGCCCAGGCCCCCACAGGGCCAAAAACATTCAGTACTTC. It translates to CASSPGPHRAKNIQYF. The entire variable domain, with the rest obtained from reference TRBV11-2 and TRBJ2-4, is as follows: EAGVAQSPRYKIIEKRQSVAFWCNPISGHATLYWYQQILGQGPKLLIQFQNNGVVDDSQLPKDRFSAERLKGVDSTLKIQPAKLEDSAVYLCASSPGPHRAKNIQYFGAGTRLSVL.

V usage is TRBV7-9 and J usage is TRBJ1-6; maybe TRBD1 (6 bases). Germline V lookup: CDR1 SEHNR, CDR2 FQNEAQ (reference sequence). V dropped 5 bases and J dropped 0 bases, with 11 bases sitting between them. There are 16 residues in the CDR3. The DNA for the CDR3 is TGTGCCAGCAGCCCGACAGGAAGCTCCTATAATTCACCCCTCCACTTT. The encoded protein is CASSPTGSSYNSPLHF.

This chain joins TRBV7-3 and TRBJ2-1; 11 bases match TRBD2. The CDR3 is 15 residues long. CDR1 is SGHTA, CDR2 FQGTGA, per germline. Germline trimming cut 5 bases from V and 6 bases from J; bases unmatched to any gene: 6. CDR3 region: CASSRLAGGPNEQFF. In nucleotides, the CDR3 is TGTGCCAGCAGCCGCTTAGCGGGAGGGCCCAATGAGCAGTTCTTC. Full variable domain (rest looked up from reference TRBV7-3 and TRBJ2-1): GAGVSQTPSNKVTEKGKYVELRCDPISGHTALYWYRQSLGQGPEFLIYFQGTGAADDSGLPNDRFFAVRPEGSVSTLKIQRTERGDSAVYLCASSRLAGGPNEQFFGPGTRLTVL.

The genes are TRBV11-3 and TRBJ2-7, with TRBD1 matching over 12 bases. Germline V gene lookup returns CDR1 SGHNT and CDR2 YENEEA. Germline trimming cut 5 bases from V and 6 bases from J; bases unmatched to any gene: 2. This CDR3 has 13 residues. The CDR3 reads CASSRDRGLEQYF. Here the CDR3 DNA reads TGTGCCAGCAGCCGGGACAGGGGGCTCGAGCAGTACTTC.

The rearrangement uses TRBV7-9 and TRBJ1-2; the D gene is possibly TRBD1 (5 bases). This CDR3 spans 14 amino acids. Germline assignment: CDR1 SEHNR and CDR2 FQNEAQ (reference sequence). Trimming pared 0 bases from V and 4 bases from J, leaving 9 bases between. CDR3 loop: CASSLADKIYGYTF. In DNA form, the CDR3 reads TGTGCCAGCAGCTTAGCGGACAAGATCTATGGCTACACCTTC.

This chain uses TRBV5-1 with TRBJ2-2; D is uncertain. The ends were cut back, 1 base at V and 7 bases at J, with 11 bases in the middle. CDR1 and CDR2 (germline): SGHRS, YFSETQ. The CDR3 runs to 14 residues. The CDR3 DNA is TGCGCCAGCAGCTTGTTGGTACTACACGGGGAGCTGTTTTTT. It yields the protein CASSLLVLHGELFF.

V and J are TRBV7-3 and TRBJ2-3; D is perhaps TRBD1 (5 bases). In germline, CDR1 is SGHTA, CDR2 FQGTGA. The CDR3 is 16 residues long. The germline V and J ends were trimmed by 2 bases and 5 bases, with 17 bases remaining between them. The CDR3 here is CASSLAGSGYGDTQYF. The CDR3 DNA reads TGTGCCAGCAGCTTAGCAGGGTCAGGGTATGGAGATACGCAGTATTTT. Full variable domain (outside the CDR3, taken from reference TRBV7-3 and TRBJ2-3): GAGVSQTPSNKVTEKGKYVELRCDPISGHTALYWYRQSLGQGPEFLIYFQGTGAADDSGLPNDRFFAVRPEGSVSTLKIQRTERGDSAVYLCASSLAGSGYGDTQYFGPGTRLTVL.

The chain has TRBV11-2 and TRBJ2-2; D not resolved. V lost 1 base and J lost 1, with 10 bases in between. Germline V gene sequence: CDR1 SGHAT, CDR2 FQNNGV. CDR3 length: 16 amino acids. CDR3 region: CASSLGSWENTGELFF. The CDR3 DNA follows: TGTGCCAGCAGCTTAGGATCGTGGGAGAACACCGGGGAGCTGTTTTTT.

This sequence joins TRBV7-9 and TRBJ2-1; D could derive from TRBD1 or TRBD2 (5 bases each). Trimming removed 1 base at V and 7 bases at J, with 14 bases between. The CDR3 runs 15 residues. Looked up from germline, CDR1 is SEHNR and CDR2 is FQNEAQ (reference sequence). DNA of the CDR3: TGTGCCAGCAGCTTAGTTAGCTCTTGGGGGAATGAGCAGTTCTTC. Its translation is CASSLVSSWGNEQFF.